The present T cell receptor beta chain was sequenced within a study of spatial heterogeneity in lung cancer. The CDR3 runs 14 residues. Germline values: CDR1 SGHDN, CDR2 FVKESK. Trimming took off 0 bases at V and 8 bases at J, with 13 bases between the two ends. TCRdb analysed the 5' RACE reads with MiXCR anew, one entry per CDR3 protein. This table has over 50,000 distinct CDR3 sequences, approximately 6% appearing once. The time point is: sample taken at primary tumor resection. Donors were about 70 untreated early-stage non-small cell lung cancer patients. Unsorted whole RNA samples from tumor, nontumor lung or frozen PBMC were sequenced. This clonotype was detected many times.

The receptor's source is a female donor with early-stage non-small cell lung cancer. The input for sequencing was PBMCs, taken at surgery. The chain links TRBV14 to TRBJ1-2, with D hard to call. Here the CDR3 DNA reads TGTGCCAGCAGCCAAGATCTAAGGGTTGGAGGCTACACCTTC. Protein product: CASSQDLRVGGYTF.